This note documents a single T cell receptor beta chain sequence. This entry is derived from a study of shared clonotypes between healthy human individuals. The naive CD8 population came from CD45RO-negative cells selected for CCR7, without terminally differentiated effector memory CD45RA+ cells. The assay ran at deep level. Clones were read by immunoSEQ multiplex PCR, and TCRdb kept only the in-frame ones, dropping some. Here the sample spans just over 2,000,000 clones, about 94% being singletons. The CDR3 extends over 13 amino acids. Between the trimmed V and J ends, which lost 4 bases and 3 bases, there was a span of 10 bases. Germline-derived CDR1 and CDR2 are MNHNS and SASEGT.

The sequence was obtained from a man aged 18 to 29 in good health. Material: naive CD8+ T cells sorted from blood. The chain recombines TRBV6-1 with TRBJ2-7; D gene uncertain. The CDR3 DNA follows: TGTGCCAGCAGTGCCCAAATGAACTACGAGCAGTACTTC. This translates into CASSAQMNYEQYF.